This T cell receptor (beta chain) was found in a study of blood T cell repertoires in COVID-19. This clone occurred a few times. The sample holds other DNA sequences that translate to the same CDR3. The germline V gene encodes CDR1 LNHDA and CDR2 SQIVND (reference sequence). The length of the CDR3 is 13 residues. V was clipped by 0 bases and J by 3 bases, with 5 bases between them. The study drew participants aged about 18 to 89 years from about two dozen US areas. Categorization into cohorts depended on clinical history that participants reported. Original analysis: For nucleated cells, counts were estimated from reference gene primer amplification. The table came from immunoSEQ multiplex PCR; TCRdb's copy has only in-frame clones and leaves some out. For V, J and clone size, that table is used; D and trimming come from the DNA. Seen here are approximately 350,000 clones, roughly 87% observed once, and the top ten hold 5.1%.

The material sequenced was PBMCs or T cells enriched from blood (not recorded which). The sequence was obtained from a woman aged 45 to 65 who had recovered from COVID-19. This chain links TRBV19 with TRBJ1-2; D is ambiguous. The CDR3 sequence is CASSIERDYGYTF. The DNA of the CDR3 is TGTGCCAGTAGTATAGAGCGGGACTATGGCTACACCTTC.